A selection of T cell receptor beta chains follows, all from one sample in a study of regulatory T cells in long-lasting Graves disease. Each CDR3 protein gets one entry after TCRdb re-called the multiplex PCR reads with MiXCR. The data contain about 530,000 distinct CDR3 sequences, about 15% of them singletons. This sample also appeared in a second study, on T cells in Graves' hyperthyroidism and ophthalmopathy.

The starting material was peripheral blood mononuclear cells (PBMCs), obtained at new diagnosis, from a patient treated with antithyroid drugs. These receptors all stem from a middle-aged woman with Graves disease. Each CDR3 is given with its conserved first and last residue. The order of the fields is J gene, V gene, CDR3 protein.

>TRBJ2-1|TRBV4-1
CASSQVGVGEQFF
>TRBJ1-1|TRBV12-3/TRBV12-4
CASSLLANEAFF
>TRBJ2-7|TRBV5-4
CASSPDPTSEQYF
>TRBJ2-1|TRBV30
CAWSFSAGSDEQFF
>TRBJ1-1|TRBV18
CASSPGQAGNTEAFF
>TRBJ2-7|TRBV29-1
CSGGQGYEQYF
>TRBJ2-1|TRBV7-8
CASSRAISSYNEQFF
>TRBJ1-2|TRBV9
CASSSDTSNYGYTF
>TRBJ2-7|TRBV11-2
CASSFRYEQYF
>TRBJ2-1|TRBV20-1
CSAGRDEQFF
>TRBJ2-1|TRBV20-1
CSAEAGDTMAQFF
>TRBJ1-2|TRBV30
CAWSEGAEEGYTF
>TRBJ1-1|TRBV20-1
CSAPYTWGRGRSEAFF
>TRBJ2-7|TRBV7-9
CASSSGTSTQYF
>TRBJ1-2|TRBV7-2
CASSGGGSGYTF
>TRBJ1-1|TRBV6-2/TRBV6-3
CASSYMGRIPPIAFF
>TRBJ1-2|TRBV11-2
CASSLDWTTLPYGYTF
>TRBJ1-1|TRBV19
CASSQYPGTGGTEAFF
>TRBJ2-1|TRBV11-3
CASSSWTSGGALGSYNEQFF
>TRBJ1-4|TRBV20-1
CSARGPNEKLFF
>TRBJ1-3|TRBV6-1
CASIKQSSGNTIYF
>TRBJ2-5|TRBV29-1
CSSSGTGGGETQYF
>TRBJ1-5|TRBV29-1
CSVGERAYGNQPQHF
>TRBJ2-6|TRBV5-1
CASSLDGVGANVLTF
>TRBJ2-7|TRBV7-2
CASSPHPGAEQYF
>TRBJ2-7|TRBV15
CATSRGQDSSYEQYF
>TRBJ2-7|TRBV28
CASSFKSEQYF
>TRBJ2-3|TRBV19
CASSIEGGRWQGLDTQYF
>TRBJ2-1|TRBV14
CASSQLGLSYNEQFF
>TRBJ2-2|TRBV11-2
CASSPHGGGSTGELFF
>TRBJ1-1|TRBV3-1
CASSQDRRLVNTEAFF
>TRBJ1-2|TRBV18
CASSRDLSYGYTF
>TRBJ2-5|TRBV5-1
CASSYQTQETQYF
>TRBJ2-1|TRBV6-1
CASSEGTSEQFF
>TRBJ1-1|TRBV7-9
CASSLGWGGDTEAFF
>TRBJ2-5|TRBV5-1
CASSPNRGETQYF
>TRBJ2-1|TRBV11-1
CASSIALAAYNEQFF